The clone carrying this TCR beta chain came up many times. Time point specified: newly diagnosed GD, antithyroid drugs for less than 3 months. With RNA extracted from PBMCs as input, the TCR library was made. CDR3-region Arm-PCR and iRepertoire HTBI primers produced the TCR beta libraries. TCRdb passed the multiplex PCR reads through MiXCR, listing each CDR3 protein once. Of some 250,000 distinct CDR3 sequences listed, 15% to 20% were seen once; the top ten hold around 20%. These data are taken from a study of regulatory T cells in long-lasting Graves disease. Germline loops: CDR1 SGHTA, CDR2 FQGNSA. Losses at the gene ends were 0 bases for V and 4 bases for J; bases not matched to a gene: 5. The CDR3 consists of 15 residues.

The sample here was peripheral blood mononuclear cells (PBMCs), taken at new diagnosis, from a patient treated with antithyroid drugs. V gene TRBV7-2 combines with J gene TRBJ1-2; 7 nucleotides align to TRBD1. This TCR came from a female donor with Graves disease. CDR3 loop: CASSLARDSTYGYTF. The DNA of the CDR3 is TGTGCCAGCAGCTTAGCCCGGGACAGTACCTATGGCTACACCTTC.